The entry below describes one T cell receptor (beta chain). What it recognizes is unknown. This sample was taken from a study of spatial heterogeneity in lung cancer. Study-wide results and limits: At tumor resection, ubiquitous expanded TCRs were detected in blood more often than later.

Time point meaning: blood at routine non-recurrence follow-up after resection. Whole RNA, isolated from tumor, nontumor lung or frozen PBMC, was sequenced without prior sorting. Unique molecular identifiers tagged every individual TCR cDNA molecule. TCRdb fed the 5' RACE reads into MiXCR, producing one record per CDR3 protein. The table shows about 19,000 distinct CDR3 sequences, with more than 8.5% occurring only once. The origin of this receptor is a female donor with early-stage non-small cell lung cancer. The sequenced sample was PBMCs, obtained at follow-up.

The CDR3 loop is CASSRGQGLVREQYF. The DNA for the CDR3 is TGCGCCAGCAGCCGAGGACAGGGGCTGGTACGTGAGCAGTACTTC. This sequence joins TRBV5-1 and TRBJ2-7; 9 bases align to TRBD1. CDR1 SGHRS and CDR2 YFSETQ come from the germline V gene. The length of the CDR3 is 15 residues. V dropped 4 bases and J dropped 7; count of bases not matched to a gene: 12.